Listed below are T cell receptor beta chains from one sample, sequenced in a study of blood T cells in healthy people across ages. Via MiXCR, TCRdb re-called the 5' RACE reads, giving one row per CDR3 protein. The sample gives about 1.1 million distinct CDR3 sequences, about two fifths of which show up once; over 10% is in the top ten. Sequenced material: blood. All receptors derive from a man aged 18 to 29 in good health. Each CDR3 is given with its conserved first and last residue. A D gene is named only where the DNA matches it firmly. Some rows have no size entry. The others give once, few or many, or a class for an expanded clone.

size,V,J,D,CDR3,DNA
.,TRBV4-1,TRBJ1-2,.,CASSQDGANLYYGYTF,TGCGCCAGCAGCCAAGATGGGGCCAATTTATACTATGGCTACACCTTC
.,TRBV4-3,TRBJ2-5,.,CASSQEGYFDSLSQETQYF,TGCGCCAGCAGCCAAGAGGGGTATTTCGACAGTTTATCCCAAGAGACCCAGTACTTC
few,TRBV7-8,TRBJ2-2,.,CASSSPLGARELFF,TGTGCCAGCAGCTCGCCTCTGGGGGCAAGGGAGCTGTTTTTT
.,TRBV6-2/TRBV6-3,TRBJ2-1,TRBD1,CASSWDSKGFNEQFF,TGTGCCAGCAGCTGGGACAGTAAGGGTTTCAATGAGCAGTTCTTC
.,TRBV7-2,TRBJ2-5,TRBD1,CASSSDRSLYNEQYF,TGTGCCAGCAGCTCGGACAGGAGCCTATACAATGAGCAGTACTTC
few,TRBV5-5,TRBJ2-3,.,CASSLAGGPGDTQYF,TGTGCCAGCAGCTTGGCCGGGGGTCCCGGAGATACGCAGTATTTT
few,TRBV20-1,TRBJ1-5,TRBD1,CSADRGDQPQHF,TGCAGTGCTGACAGGGGGGATCAGCCCCAGCATTTT
few,TRBV7-9,TRBJ2-7,TRBD1,CANSPGTGVEQYF,TGTGCCAACAGCCCCGGGACAGGGGTCGAGCAGTACTTC
once,TRBV28,TRBJ1-6,.,CASSLLGGRPHSSYNSPLHF,TGTGCCAGCAGTTTGCTGGGTGGCAGGCCCCATAGCTCCTATAATTCACCCCTCCACTTT
.,TRBV12-3/TRBV12-4,TRBJ1-2,TRBD1,CASLTGGYEDGYTF,TGTGCCAGCCTTACAGGGGGCTATGAGGATGGCTACACCTTC
few,TRBV6-1,TRBJ1-2,.,CASSMTYYGYTF,TGTGCCAGCTCTATGACATACTATGGCTACACCTTC
.,TRBV4-3,TRBJ2-7,.,CASSQENRDPYEQYF,TGCGCCAGCAGCCAAGAAAACAGGGATCCCTACGAGCAGTACTTC
.,TRBV6-5,TRBJ1-1,.,CASSRPWDTEAFF,TGTGCCAGCAGCCGACCTTGGGACACTGAAGCTTTCTTT
many,TRBV29-1,TRBJ2-7,.,CSAQASSYEQYF,TGCAGCGCACAGGCGTCCTCCTACGAGCAGTACTTC
.,TRBV29-1,TRBJ1-2,.,CSVVTFANHGYTF,TGCAGCGTTGTTACGTTCGCTAATCATGGCTACACCTTC
few,TRBV20-1,TRBJ1-1,.,CSARDSGVRNTEAFF,TGCAGTGCTAGAGATTCCGGGGTACGGAACACTGAAGCTTTCTTT
many,TRBV20-1,TRBJ1-1,.,CSARDRGNTEAFF,TGCAGTGCTAGAGACAGGGGGAACACTGAAGCTTTCTTT
.,TRBV19,TRBJ2-1,.,CASASGGDSYNEQFF,TGTGCCAGTGCCTCAGGGGGGGACTCCTACAATGAGCAGTTCTTC
few,TRBV10-3,TRBJ1-1,TRBD1,CAISEGQGNTEAFF,TGTGCCATCAGTGAGGGACAGGGAAACACTGAAGCTTTCTTT
.,TRBV5-1,TRBJ1-1,.,CASSPLGHSNTEAFF,TGCGCCAGCAGCCCACTGGGACACTCGAACACTGAAGCTTTCTTT
.,TRBV27,TRBJ1-5,.,CASRLNRNWGQPQHF,TGTGCCAGCAGACTTAACCGGAATTGGGGTCAGCCCCAGCATTTT
.,TRBV5-1,TRBJ1-1,.,CASSLSGGEAFF,TGCGCCAGCAGCTTGTCGGGTGGTGAAGCTTTCTTT
.,TRBV4-3,TRBJ1-2,.,CASSQDSSETYGYTF,TGCGCCAGCAGCCAAGATTCATCAGAGACCTATGGCTACACCTTC
.,TRBV29-1,TRBJ1-2,.,CSLVGLPTNYGYTF,TGCAGCCTTGTGGGGCTACCCACTAACTATGGCTACACCTTC
many,TRBV20-1,TRBJ1-2,TRBD1,CSAREIRQGAYGYTF,TGCAGTGCTAGAGAAATCAGACAGGGGGCGTATGGCTACACCTTC